This is a list of T cell receptor beta chains from one sample in a study of T cell responses to AZD1222 COVID-19 vaccine. TCRdb's copy holds only in-frame clones and misses some; the assay was immunoSEQ multiplex PCR. The table shows 100,000 to 150,000 clones, with 80% to 90% occurring only once. The source was peripheral blood, collected on day 0 of AZD1222 vaccination. The receptors derive from an adult in good health. Each CDR3 is given with its conserved first and last residue. D genes are given only for firm matches. Rows give clone size only sometimes, using once, few, many, or a class for an expanded clone.

TRBJ2-1,.,.,TRBV10-1,CASTLDSSRGNEQFF,TGCGCCAGCACCCTGGACAGCTCGAGGGGCAATGAGCAGTTCTTC
TRBJ1-1,.,TRBD1,TRBV5-8,CARTGRAVRTEAFF,TGTGCCAGGACAGGGAGGGCCGTCAGAACTGAAGCTTTCTTT
TRBJ1-6,.,.,TRBV10-3,CAISRDILRSPLHF,TGTGCCATCAGCCGGGACATCTTACGCTCACCCCTCCACTTT
TRBJ2-1,.,TRBD2,TRBV28,CASMDGRENEQFF,TGTGCCAGCATGGACGGGAGGGAGAATGAGCAGTTCTTC
TRBJ1-5,.,.,TRBV6-1,CASSEEGAGNNQPQHF,TGTGCCAGCAGTGAAGAAGGTGCGGGGAACAATCAGCCCCAGCATTTT
TRBJ1-2,.,.,TRBV19,CASRFRGFDYGYTF,TGTGCCAGCCGTTTCAGGGGATTTGACTATGGCTACACCTTC
TRBJ1-3,.,.,TRBV18,CASFGGAGNTIYF,TGTGCCAGCTTTGGGGGGGCCGGAAACACCATATATTTT
TRBJ1-6,.,.,TRBV6-1,CASSELRDSPLHF,TGTGCCAGCAGTGAGCTAAGGGACTCACCCCTCCACTTT
TRBJ1-5,once,.,TRBV10-2,CASSESRVWQPQHF,TGCGCCAGCAGTGAGTCGAGGGTATGGCAGCCCCAGCATTTT
TRBJ2-6,.,TRBD2,TRBV7-7,CASSLLAGLTHSGANVLTF,TGTGCCAGCAGCTTATTAGCGGGACTAACCCACTCTGGGGCCAACGTCCTGACTTTC
TRBJ2-2,.,.,TRBV19,CASSTTGDPPGELFF,TGTGCCAGTAGTACGACAGGAGACCCACCCGGGGAGCTGTTTTTT